Listed below are T cell receptor beta chains from one sample, sequenced in a study of vaccination and CD4 T cells after COVID-19. TCRdb passed the PCR reads through MiXCR, listing each CDR3 protein once. Of 16,000 or so distinct CDR3 sequences in the sample, around two fifths were seen once. Antigens for these TCRs are unknown. The sequenced sample was CD4+ T cells from blood, cultured in vitro, obtained after SARS-CoV-2 vaccination. The receptors here all came from a human donor who had recovered from COVID-19. The CDR3 runs from the conserved cysteine through the conserved F or W. A D gene is named only where the DNA matches it firmly. Clone size is shown for a subset of rows, as once, few, many or a class of expanded clone.

clone_size j_call v_call d_call cdr3_nt cdr3_aa
NA TRBJ1-1 TRBV27 NA TGTGCCAGTAGGCATCAGGTAAACACTGAAGCTTTCTTT CASRHQVNTEAFF
NA TRBJ1-3 TRBV14 NA TGTGCCAGCAGCTCGGGACACCGGACTGGAAACACCATATATTTT CASSSGHRTGNTIYF
few TRBJ2-3 TRBV2 NA TGTGCCAGCAGTGAGACCCCCCAGGGGATCACAGATACGCAGTATTTT CASSETPQGITDTQYF
few TRBJ2-5 TRBV7-8 NA TGTGCCAGCAGCTCTAGGGGGGCGCAGGCTGTAGAGACCCAGTACTTC CASSSRGAQAVETQYF
NA TRBJ2-5 TRBV20-1 TRBD2 TGCAGTGCTCCCAACCAACTAGCGGGAGTGAGAGAGACCCAGTACTTC CSAPNQLAGVRETQYF
few TRBJ2-5 TRBV6-1 NA TGTGCCAGCAGTGAAGGCGGTTCAAGGGAGACCCAGTACTTC CASSEGGSRETQYF
NA TRBJ2-2 TRBV19 TRBD1 TGTGCCAGTGGCAGGGGGCTGCCCACCGGGGAGCTGTTTTTT CASGRGLPTGELFF
few TRBJ1-2 TRBV15 NA TGTGCCACCAGCCCCTACGGGAGGGAATATGGCTACACCTTC CATSPYGREYGYTF
NA TRBJ1-4 TRBV7-2 NA TGTGCCAGCAGCCGGGACACCGGAGAAAAACTGTTTTTT CASSRDTGEKLFF
once TRBJ2-7 TRBV7-9 NA TGTGCCAGCAGCTTAGAAGTTGTGGGGTCCGAGCAGTACTTC CASSLEVVGSEQYF
once TRBJ2-1 TRBV5-1 TRBD2 TGCGCCAGCGGTAGCGGGAGGGGCAATGAGCAGTTCTTC CASGSGRGNEQFF
NA TRBJ2-1 TRBV11-2 NA TGTGCCAGCAGCTTAGAGGCTAGCAGCAATGAGCAGTTCTTC CASSLEASSNEQFF
NA TRBJ1-5 TRBV5-1 NA TGCGCCAGCAGCCAGGACGGGCAGCCCAATCAGCCCCAGCATTTT CASSQDGQPNQPQHF
NA TRBJ1-6 TRBV30 NA TGTGCCTGGAGCTTTCTGCATTTAGTGACGGGGACGGGAGATAATTCACCCCTCCACTTT CAWSFLHLVTGTGDNSPLHF
few TRBJ2-3 TRBV11-3 TRBD1 TGTGCCAGCAGCGCCGGACAGGGTGGGACAGATACGCAGTATTTT CASSAGQGGTDTQYF
NA TRBJ2-5 TRBV5-4 TRBD2 TGTGCCAGCAGCTGGGAGGGTTTTGAGACCCAGTACTTC CASSWEGFETQYF
NA TRBJ2-3 TRBV6-5 NA TGTGCCAGCAGTTACTCTCGAGGGGATACGCAGTATTTT CASSYSRGDTQYF
NA TRBJ1-1 TRBV6-1 NA TGTGCCAGCAGCTCCAGGGTGGTTGGCACTGAAGCTTTCTTT CASSSRVVGTEAFF
NA TRBJ1-5 TRBV15 TRBD1 TGTGCCACCAGCCCCCGGACAGGGGGAATCAAGCCCCAGCATTTT CATSPRTGGIKPQHF
few TRBJ1-6 TRBV27 TRBD1 TGTGCCAGCAATTCCATCCGACAGGGCTATAATTCACCCCTCCACTTT CASNSIRQGYNSPLHF
NA TRBJ2-7 TRBV20-1 NA TGCAGTGCCCCGCTGCAGGGCTCCTACGAGCAGTACTTC CSAPLQGSYEQYF
few TRBJ2-5 TRBV6-1 NA TGTGCCAGCAGTACTACGTACCAAGAGACCCAGTACTTC CASSTTYQETQYF
NA TRBJ2-1 TRBV9 TRBD2 TGTGCCAGCAGCGGACGACAACGACTAGCGGGGGGATTCAATGAGCAGTTCTTC CASSGRQRLAGGFNEQFF
few TRBJ2-5 TRBV11-1 NA TGTGCCAGCAGCTTAGGTGGGAAACAAGAGACCCAGTACTTC CASSLGGKQETQYF
few TRBJ1-1 TRBV7-2 NA TGTGCCAGCAGCGCGGACATGAACACTGAAGCTTTCTTT CASSADMNTEAFF
few TRBJ1-5 TRBV20-1 NA TGCAGTGCTAGAGACGGGGTTAGCAATCAGCCCCAGCATTTT CSARDGVSNQPQHF
NA TRBJ2-3 TRBV7-8 TRBD1 TGTGCCAGCAGCCCCAGACAGGGGGCCTCAGATACGCAGTATTTT CASSPRQGASDTQYF
NA TRBJ1-2 TRBV19 TRBD1 TGTGCCACAAGGACAGGGGGCTCTGGCTACACCTTC CATRTGGSGYTF
NA TRBJ1-4 TRBV6-5 NA TGTGCCAGCAGTTACAGGGGCGTAGGGGAAAAACTGTTTTTT CASSYRGVGEKLFF
NA TRBJ2-5 TRBV5-1 TRBD1 TGCGCCAGCAGCTTGGGGGCAGGGGGCCTAGAGACCCAGTACTTC CASSLGAGGLETQYF
few TRBJ2-2 TRBV15 NA TGTGCCACCAGCACCCGACAGTCCACCGGGGAGCTGTTTTTT CATSTRQSTGELFF
NA TRBJ2-1 TRBV7-2 NA TGTGCCAGCAGCTTAGTGTATGGGGGAAGTCTGGACAATGAGCAGTTCTTC CASSLVYGGSLDNEQFF
NA TRBJ2-5 TRBV5-4 TRBD2 TGTGCCAGCAGCTTGAACCGTTGGCGGGAGGAGGGGACCCAGTACTTC CASSLNRWREEGTQYF
few TRBJ2-3 TRBV19 TRBD2 TGTGCCAGTAGTCTAGCGGGAGGGCCGGATACGCAGTATTTT CASSLAGGPDTQYF
NA TRBJ2-7 TRBV21-1 NA TGTGCCAGCAGTCCCGGGACAGGGTCTCACGAGCAGTACTTC CASSPGTGSHEQYF
few TRBJ2-7 TRBV7-2 TRBD1 TGTGCCAGCAGCCCCTCCCGGGACAGGGACGAGCAGTACTTC CASSPSRDRDEQYF
few TRBJ1-4 TRBV6-1 TRBD1 TGTGCCAGCAGACCCCGTGACAGGGGGCTTGGTGAAAAACTGTTTTTT CASRPRDRGLGEKLFF
NA TRBJ2-1 TRBV18 NA TGTGCCAGCTCACCTTCCAATGAGGACAATGAGCAGTTCTTC CASSPSNEDNEQFF
NA TRBJ2-3 TRBV6-1 TRBD2 TGTGCCAGCAGCCTAGAGGGACTAGCGAGATCTAGCACAGATACGCAGTATTTT CASSLEGLARSSTDTQYF
NA TRBJ1-3 TRBV2 NA TGTGCCAGCACTTTCAGGATCAGGAGCTCTGGAAACACCATATATTTT CASTFRIRSSGNTIYF
NA TRBJ2-7 TRBV4-2 NA TGTGCCAGCAGCCAAGTGGTGGTGGGTTCTTACGAGCAGTACTTC CASSQVVVGSYEQYF
NA TRBJ2-2 TRBV2 TRBD2 TGTGCCAGCAGGCCGGGACTAGGAAACACCGGGGAGCTGTTTTTT CASRPGLGNTGELFF
NA TRBJ2-7 TRBV20-1 TRBD2 TGCAGTGCTAGAGTGGGCGGGAGAAGCTACGAGCAGTACTTC CSARVGGRSYEQYF
few TRBJ1-4 TRBV10-3 NA TGTGCCATCAGTGAGTCGAAAGCAACTAATGAAAAACTGTTTTTT CAISESKATNEKLFF
few TRBJ2-1 TRBV7-3 TRBD2 TGTGCCAGCAGCTTATTAGCGGGAGTAGGGACCCGCGGTGAGCAGTTCTTC CASSLLAGVGTRGEQFF
NA TRBJ2-2 TRBV5-1 NA TGCGCCAGCAGCTTGGAGTTTACCGGGGAGCTGTTTTTT CASSLEFTGELFF
NA TRBJ2-1 TRBV7-9 TRBD2 TGTGCCAGCAGCTTACCGGTACTAGCGGGACTATACAATGAGCAGTTCTTC CASSLPVLAGLYNEQFF
NA TRBJ2-7 TRBV5-1 NA TGCGCCAGCAGCTTGGCCCGGGGCAGCCACTCCTACGAGCAGTACTTC CASSLARGSHSYEQYF
NA TRBJ2-2 TRBV18 NA TGTGCCAGCTCACCACCGGTCACCGGGGAGCTGTTTTTT CASSPPVTGELFF
NA TRBJ1-1 TRBV29-1 TRBD1 TGCAGCGTTGACGGAGAGGTCGGACAGGGCATGAACACTGAAGCTTTCTTT CSVDGEVGQGMNTEAFF
NA TRBJ2-4 TRBV7-2 NA TGTGCCAGCAGCCCTAACGTGGGAGCAAACATTCAGTACTTC CASSPNVGANIQYF
NA TRBJ1-5 TRBV6-5 NA TGTGCCAGCAGTTACTCGAATCAGGGCGATCAGCCCCAGCATTTT CASSYSNQGDQPQHF
few TRBJ1-2 TRBV25-1 NA TGTGCCAGCAGTGCCGCTGGACCCCTCGACTATGGCTACACCTTC CASSAAGPLDYGYTF
few TRBJ1-1 TRBV19 TRBD1 TGTGCCAGTGGGACAGCCATGAACACTGAAGCTTTCTTT CASGTAMNTEAFF
NA TRBJ1-1 TRBV2 NA TGTGCCAGCAGTGAAGGCGGAGGCACTGAAGCTTTCTTT CASSEGGGTEAFF